This T cell receptor beta chain was obtained from a study of T cells expressing NK-cell markers. Study context: TCR beta repertoires came from sorted CD3+CD56+NKG2C+, CD3+CD56+NKG2C- and CD3+CD56-NKG2C+ T cells. HCMV serostatus: seven of eight sequenced donors positive, one negative.

Following a re-call of the 5' RACE reads, TCRdb has one entry per CDR3 protein and lacks DNA. The table lists 350,000 to 400,000 distinct CDR3 sequences. This TCR came from a woman in her forties or fifties in good health. The sequenced sample was blood T cells: a sorted CD56 or NKG2C T cell subset, CD4+ or CD8+ T cells, or bulk PBMC T cells (not recorded which).

The CDR3 here is CASSLRPGHNTDTQYF. V is TRBV5-1 and J is TRBJ2-3; checking the TCRdb D call of TRBD1 is not possible without DNA. CDR3 length: 16 amino acids. CDR1 is SGHRS and CDR2 is YFSETQ in the germline V gene.